Listed below are T cell receptor beta chains from one sample, sequenced in a study of beta chain features in type 1 diabetes. Method: immunoSEQ multiplex PCR; TCRdb's copy keeps in-frame clones and lacks some. This sample carries about 150,000 clones, 10% of them seen once, and the ten largest clones take under 0.55%. The sequencing sample was made of central memory CD4+ T cells from blood. These receptors were obtained from a man younger than 40 with type 1 diabetes. CDR3s include the opening cysteine and the closing phenylalanine or tryptophan. Fields, in order: J gene, V gene, CDR3 protein.

J gene: TRBJ2-5; V gene: TRBV11-2; CDR3 protein: CASSLGGRARETQYF
J gene: TRBJ2-1; V gene: TRBV7-2; CDR3 protein: CASSFSVSYNEQFF
J gene: TRBJ1-5; V gene: TRBV4-3; CDR3 protein: CASSQDLTPPQHF
J gene: TRBJ2-5; V gene: TRBV7-2; CDR3 protein: CASSPMETQYF
J gene: TRBJ2-2; V gene: TRBV6-5; CDR3 protein: CASRRQGELFF
J gene: TRBJ2-1; V gene: TRBV6-6; CDR3 protein: CASSPGGLGEFF
J gene: TRBJ2-3; V gene: TRBV7-9; CDR3 protein: CASSFTGLAGPDTQYF
J gene: TRBJ2-3; V gene: TRBV27; CDR3 protein: CASSRQDNTDTQYF
J gene: TRBJ2-3; V gene: TRBV15; CDR3 protein: CATSRDRNAQYF
J gene: TRBJ1-4; V gene: TRBV7-2; CDR3 protein: CASSSRGLREKLFF
J gene: TRBJ2-1; V gene: TRBV5-4; CDR3 protein: CASSSRVGDEQFF
J gene: TRBJ2-3; V gene: TRBV10-3; CDR3 protein: CAISAGDSRGSDTQYF
J gene: TRBJ1-1; V gene: TRBV20-1; CDR3 protein: CSAVRTGEAFF
J gene: TRBJ1-2; V gene: TRBV14; CDR3 protein: CASSLLGRSDYGYTF
J gene: TRBJ2-2; V gene: TRBV18; CDR3 protein: CASSPLMDTGELFF
J gene: TRBJ2-7; V gene: TRBV5-1; CDR3 protein: CASSSLPGLGLTYEQYF
J gene: TRBJ2-3; V gene: TRBV10-3; CDR3 protein: CATTREIGGDTQYF
J gene: TRBJ2-5; V gene: TRBV15; CDR3 protein: CATSPTLETQYF
J gene: TRBJ2-5; V gene: TRBV29-1; CDR3 protein: CSVGQPQETQYF
J gene: TRBJ2-2; V gene: TRBV9; CDR3 protein: CASSVAAGLNTGELFF
J gene: TRBJ2-7; V gene: TRBV27; CDR3 protein: CASSYGRGGEQYF
J gene: TRBJ2-7; V gene: TRBV19; CDR3 protein: CASSITTVYEQYF
J gene: TRBJ2-5; V gene: TRBV29-1; CDR3 protein: CSVAGGPRTSFQETQYF
J gene: TRBJ1-2; V gene: TRBV14; CDR3 protein: CASSRESTGYGYTF
J gene: TRBJ2-7; V gene: TRBV7-9; CDR3 protein: CASSRFSGSSYEQYF
J gene: TRBJ2-1; V gene: TRBV9; CDR3 protein: CASSDAGGAGVFNEQFF
J gene: TRBJ2-2; V gene: TRBV27; CDR3 protein: CASSLDSGTNTGELFF
J gene: TRBJ2-7; V gene: TRBV18; CDR3 protein: CASSPLRGNEQYF
J gene: TRBJ2-2; V gene: TRBV5-1; CDR3 protein: CASSLAGSNTGELFF
J gene: TRBJ2-5; V gene: TRBV5-1; CDR3 protein: CASSLGRETQYF
J gene: TRBJ2-1; V gene: TRBV2; CDR3 protein: CASRLAGNNEQFF
J gene: TRBJ1-5; V gene: TRBV7-6; CDR3 protein: CASSLQSGINQPQHF
J gene: TRBJ1-5; V gene: TRBV6-5; CDR3 protein: CASSYYGGNNQPQHF
J gene: TRBJ2-2; V gene: TRBV5-6; CDR3 protein: CASSSSGRAAEGELFF
J gene: TRBJ2-7; V gene: TRBV5-6; CDR3 protein: CASSLDRSDEQYF
J gene: TRBJ2-7; V gene: TRBV6-6; CDR3 protein: CASSYSTSGGYEQYF
J gene: TRBJ2-1; V gene: TRBV7-9; CDR3 protein: CASLISGGNEQFF
J gene: TRBJ2-3; V gene: TRBV28; CDR3 protein: CASRGVVGGPGPDTQYF
J gene: TRBJ2-3; V gene: TRBV7-2; CDR3 protein: CASSSSDTQYF
J gene: TRBJ2-7; V gene: TRBV5-6; CDR3 protein: CASSSVGQGQYEQYF
J gene: TRBJ2-1; V gene: TRBV5-1; CDR3 protein: CASSLSAASGLYNEQFF
J gene: TRBJ2-2; V gene: TRBV4-2; CDR3 protein: CASSQGQTNTGELFF
J gene: TRBJ2-5; V gene: TRBV9; CDR3 protein: CASSVAEGRGLETQYF